This is a list of T cell receptor beta chains from one sample in a study of OX40 agonist ivuxolimab in advanced cancers. This table comes from immunoSEQ multiplex PCR, and its TCRdb copy is limited to in-frame clones, with some not included. The profile shows fewer than 60,000 clones, almost 80% of them singletons. Sequencing was performed on CD4+ or CD8+ T cells sorted from blood, taken in a trial of the OX40 agonist ivuxolimab. All receptors derive from an adult with an advanced solid tumor such as melanoma, head and neck, liver or kidney cancer. Both conserved end residues are part of each CDR3. D genes are given only for firm matches.

J gene | V gene | D gene | CDR3 protein | CDR3 DNA
TRBJ2-7 | TRBV6-1 | TRBD2 | CASRLSGRIHEQYF | TGTGCCAGCAGACTTAGCGGGAGAATACACGAGCAGTACTTC
TRBJ2-1 | TRBV6-5 | TRBD1 | CASSYPGGIGDEQFF | TGTGCCAGCAGTTATCCAGGGGGCATCGGGGATGAGCAGTTCTTC
TRBJ1-2 | TRBV7-9 | TRBD1 | CASSLALLWDRGDYGYTF | TGTGCCAGCAGCTTAGCGCTTCTGTGGGACAGGGGTGACTATGGCTACACCTTC
TRBJ1-1 | TRBV5-1 | - | CASSLISSNTEAFF | TGCGCCAGCAGCTTGATTTCCAGCAACACTGAAGCTTTCTTT
TRBJ1-3 | TRBV30 | - | CAWNLGSSGNTIYF | TGTGCCTGGAATCTCGGCAGCTCTGGAAACACCATATATTTT
TRBJ1-5 | TRBV15 | - | CATSITHTRQPQHF | TGTGCCACCAGCATTACGCACACACGTCAGCCCCAGCATTTT
TRBJ1-1 | TRBV2 | - | CASSERSKGSSEAFF | TGTGCCAGCAGTGAAAGGTCTAAGGGTTCATCCGAAGCTTTCTTT
TRBJ2-7 | TRBV19 | - | CASNMGPGSYEQYF | TGTGCCAGTAATATGGGGCCGGGCTCCTACGAGCAGTACTTC
TRBJ1-2 | TRBV19 | TRBD1 | CASSTLGQRNYGYTF | TGTGCCAGTAGTACCCTGGGACAGCGAAACTATGGCTACACCTTC
TRBJ2-4 | TRBV19 | TRBD1 | CASSIRQGDIQYF | TGTGCCAGTAGTATCAGACAGGGGGACATTCAGTACTTC
TRBJ2-3 | TRBV18 | - | CASSQHSTDTQYF | TGTGCCAGCTCACAACACAGCACAGATACGCAGTATTTT
TRBJ1-5 | TRBV30 | - | CAWGGDARNQPQHF | TGTGCCTGGGGGGGCGATGCTCGGAATCAGCCCCAGCATTTT
TRBJ2-7 | TRBV7-8 | - | CASSLVVYEQYF | TGTGCCAGCAGCTTAGTCGTCTACGAGCAGTACTTC
TRBJ2-7 | TRBV18 | TRBD2 | CASSPRTSGTYEQYF | TGTGCCAGCTCTCCTCGGACTAGCGGCACCTACGAGCAGTACTTC